This T cell receptor beta chain was identified during a study of T cell repertoires in cytomegalovirus infection (dated by TCRdb to the late 2010s). As for the study more broadly: Because public TCR beta signatures pointed to carriage of CMV infection together with the matching HLA type, the HLA type of each donor mattered for the analysis. What the work shows at the level of the full study, not this receptor alone: The ex vivo response was dominated by HLA-C-restricted CMV-specific TCR beta clonotypes, which also provided the single most frequent clonotype in two of eight donors. In both this cohort and an independent cohort of some 380 donors, the cumulative frequency of public TCR beta family members distinguished carriers of CMV infection plus the relevant HLA type.

The run used an Illumina HiSeq 1500. TCRdb ran its own pipeline on the public reads, namely fastp trimming at Q25 and MiXCR clone calling, and kept in-frame beta chains. Rows merge per CDR3 protein into single entries with the most common DNA and genes. The sample table records 600,000 to 800,000 distinct CDR3 sequences; roughly 24% of these occur just once. Of the sample, roughly 8% falls within the top ten clones. This clonotype has a handful of counts. Its antigen is not yet known. No base-level quality is on record; no much larger clone is a single base apart. Taken from cysteine to phenylalanine, the CDR3 has 15 residues. Only the CDR3 DNA is retained, 45 bases long and in frame from the first base. The junction shows trimming of 2 bases on V and 6 bases on J, and the gene matches do not reach 5 bases of it. The germline V gene sets CDR1 to SQVTM and CDR2 to ANQGSEA.

The source of this sequence is a human donor in good health (CMV status not recorded). Some clones in this sample may be carry-over from other donors' samples. Sequencing input: CD8+ T cells from PBMCs. The chain is assembled from TRBV29-1 and TRBJ2-1; 12 central nucleotides agree with TRBD2. The CDR3 corresponds to CSVEFRLAGANEQFF. The nucleotides are TGCAGCGTTGAATTCCGACTAGCGGGGGCCAATGAGCAGTTCTTC.